One sample yielded the 10 T cell receptor beta chains listed below, sequenced in a study of cytomegalovirus exposure and HLA in healthy donors. Primers: 60 Vbeta forward and 13 Jbeta reverse. Using immunoSEQ multiplex PCR, the repertoire was profiled, and TCRdb retains in-frame clones only, with some absent. The profile covers roughly 90,000 clones, with approximately 80% appearing a single time and approximately 2% taken by the ten largest. The sequencing sample was made of PBMCs. The receptors were sampled from a man aged 18 to 29 in good health and CMV-seronegative.

This chain joins TRBV2 and TRBJ1-1, with TRBD1 as a possible D gene (5 bases). CDR3 length: 14 amino acids. V lost 4 bases, J lost 1 base, and 10 bases lay in between. Germline CDR1 and CDR2: SNHLY and FYNNEI. CDR3 sequence reads: CASSVGGGNTEAFF. In DNA, the CDR3 is TGTGCCAGCAGTGTTGGGGGAGGGAACACTGAAGCTTTCTTT.

A remark on this clone: The same CDR3 also results from other DNA sequences found in this sample. The chain recombines TRBV7-3 with TRBJ1-1, with a tentative D call TRBD1 (6 bases). Germline loops: CDR1 SGHTA, CDR2 FQGTGA. Trimming took 5 bases from V and 0 from J, leaving 13 bases between them. CDR3 length: 15 residues. The CDR3 loop is CASSPLGGLNTEAFF. The CDR3 coding sequence is TGTGCCAGCAGCCCCCTTGGGGGCCTGAACACTGAAGCTTTCTTT.

The chain has TRBV6-1 and TRBJ1-5; D ambiguous. V lost 7 bases to trimming and J lost 0 bases, with 10 bases between them. The germline V gene encodes CDR1 MNHNS and CDR2 SASEGT. There are 14 residues in the CDR3. The CDR3 DNA sequence: TGTGCCAGCAAATCTGCAGTTAGCAATCAGCCCCAGCATTTT. As protein: CASKSAVSNQPQHF.

The chain is built from TRBV10-2 and TRBJ1-1, with 7 bases matching TRBD1. With 6 bases clipped from V and 1 base from J, the junction kept 11 bases outside the gene matches. Germline lookup yields CDR1 WSHSY and CDR2 SAAADI. This CDR3 region has 16 residues. The CDR3 coding sequence is TGCGCCAGCAGGGACCTATTACAGGGGCGGAACACTGAAGCTTTCTTT. Amino acids: CASRDLLQGRNTEAFF.

Worth noting for this clone: One junction end disagrees with the germline gene, perhaps due to a read error. The chain is built from TRBV7-9 and TRBJ1-1; D is perhaps TRBD1 (5 bases). Germline CDR1 reads SEHNR; CDR2 reads FQNEAQ (reference sequence). This CDR3 contains 11 residues. The CDR3 here is CSSSLDRGAFF. As DNA, the CDR3 is TGTTCCAGCAGCTTAGACAGAGGGGCTTTCTTT.

This clone was observed once. The chain uses TRBV10-1 and TRBJ2-1; 7 nucleotides agree with TRBD2. V lost 4 bases to trimming and J lost 0 bases; unmatched junction nucleotides: 3. There are 15 residues in the CDR3. The germline V gene encodes CDR1 WNHNN and CDR2 SYGVQD (reference sequence). DNA for the CDR3: TGCGCCAGCAGTGGAGCGGGGAGCTCCTACAATGAGCAGTTCTTC. Amino acid sequence: CASSGAGSSYNEQFF.

The rearrangement joins TRBV6-5 to TRBJ1-2; possibly TRBD1 for D (5 bases). Trimming took off 6 bases at V and 4 bases at J, with 18 bases between the two ends. This CDR3 region has 15 residues. In germline, CDR1 is MNHEY, CDR2 SVGAGI. CDR3 sequence: CASSYTTAGIYGYTF. In DNA, the CDR3 is TGTGCCAGCAGCTACACAACCGCAGGGATCTATGGCTACACCTTC.

This clone is a singleton in its sample. The V gene is TRBV30, the J gene TRBJ1-1, with a possible D match to TRBD1 (5 bases). Germline V CDR1 and CDR2: GTSNPN, SVGIG (reference sequence). V dropped 3 bases and J dropped 7 bases, with 9 bases sitting between them. The CDR3 loop spans 11 amino acids. CDR3 bases: TGTGCCTGGAGGGGACTCGTTGAAGCTTTCTTT. This codes for CAWRGLVEAFF.

The rearrangement links TRBV6-5 to TRBJ2-3; D is ambiguous. The length of the CDR3 is 14 residues. Germline V gives CDR1 MNHEY, CDR2 SVGAGI. The V and J ends lost 7 bases and 2 bases respectively, with 13 bases between them. This CDR3 is CASKSGHLTDTQYF. The CDR3 DNA reads TGTGCCAGCAAAAGTGGGCACCTCACAGATACGCAGTATTTT.

The rearrangement uses TRBV4-1 and TRBJ2-1; 8 bases are shared with TRBD2. CDR3 size: 17 residues. J gave up 5 bases and V 2 bases, and 11 bases lay outside the gene matches. The V gene's germline CDR1 is MGHRA and CDR2 YSYEKL. DNA for the CDR3: TGCGCCAGCAGCCAACCGCTTCGACGGGGGGGCAACAATGAGCAGTTCTTC. Amino acids: CASSQPLRRGGNNEQFF.